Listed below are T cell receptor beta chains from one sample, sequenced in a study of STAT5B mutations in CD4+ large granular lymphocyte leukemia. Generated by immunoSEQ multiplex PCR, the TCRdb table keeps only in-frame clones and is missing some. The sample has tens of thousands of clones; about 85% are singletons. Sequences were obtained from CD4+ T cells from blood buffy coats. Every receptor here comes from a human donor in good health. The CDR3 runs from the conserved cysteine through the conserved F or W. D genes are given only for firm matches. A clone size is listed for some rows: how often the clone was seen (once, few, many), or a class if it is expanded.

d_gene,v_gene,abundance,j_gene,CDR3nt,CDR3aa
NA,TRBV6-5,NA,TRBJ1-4,TGTGCCAGCAGCGGGAGACCAACTAATGAAAAACTGTTTTTT,CASSGRPTNEKLFF
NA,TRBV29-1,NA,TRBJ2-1,TGCAGCGTCGCCCCTAGCGTACTATCCTACAATGAGCAGTTCTTC,CSVAPSVLSYNEQFF
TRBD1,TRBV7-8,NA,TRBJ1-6,TGTGCCAGCAGCCACCGGGACAGGGTGGAAAATTCACCCCTCCACTTT,CASSHRDRVENSPLHF
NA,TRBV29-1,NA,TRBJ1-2,TGCAGCGTTGAAAGGGACGGGGTCTATGGCTACACCTTC,CSVERDGVYGYTF
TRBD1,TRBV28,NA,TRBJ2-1,TGTGCCAGCAGACGGACAGGGGCCTACAATGAGCAGTTCTTC,CASRRTGAYNEQFF
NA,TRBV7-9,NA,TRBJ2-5,TGTGCCAGCAGCTTACTGGGGGGCAAGGAGACCCAGTACTTC,CASSLLGGKETQYF
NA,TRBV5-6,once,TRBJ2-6,TGTGCCAGCAGTCCCTACAGGGAATGGGCCAACGTCCTGACTTTC,CASSPYREWANVLTF
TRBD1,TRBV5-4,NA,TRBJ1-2,TGTGCCAGCAGCTTTACACAGGGGGCTAACACCTTC,CASSFTQGANTF
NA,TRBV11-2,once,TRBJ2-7,TGTGCCAGCAGTAACCACGAGGGGAACGAGCAGTACTTC,CASSNHEGNEQYF
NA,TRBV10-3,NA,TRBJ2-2,TGTGCCATCAGTGCCGAGAGACCTGGCGGGGAGCTGTTTTTT,CAISAERPGGELFF
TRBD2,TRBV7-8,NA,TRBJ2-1,TGTGCCAGCAGCGTCAGGACTAGCCGGAATGAGCAGTTCTTC,CASSVRTSRNEQFF
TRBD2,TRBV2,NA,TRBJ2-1,TGTGCCAGCAGCCTAGCGGGAGCATACAATGAGCAGTTCTTC,CASSLAGAYNEQFF
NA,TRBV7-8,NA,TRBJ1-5,TGTGCCAGCAGCTTAGCGCACAGGGCCCCTTATCAGCCCCAGCATTTT,CASSLAHRAPYQPQHF
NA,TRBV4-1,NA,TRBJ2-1,TGCGCCAGCAGCCACCCCCTCGGCGGCGATGAGCAGTTCTTC,CASSHPLGGDEQFF
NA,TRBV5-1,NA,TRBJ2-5,TGCGCCAGCAGCCTCGACAGTTTAGAGACCCAGTACTTC,CASSLDSLETQYF
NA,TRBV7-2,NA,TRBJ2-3,TGTGCCAGCAGCTTAGCGACCACAGATACGCAGTATTTT,CASSLATTDTQYF
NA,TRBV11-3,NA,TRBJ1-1,TGTGCCAGCAGCTCCGAGGATGGCACTGAAGCTTTCTTT,CASSSEDGTEAFF
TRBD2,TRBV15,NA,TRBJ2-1,TGTGCCACCAGCAGAGATCCCCGGCCTAGCGGGTACCCCTACAATGAGCAGTTCTTC,CATSRDPRPSGYPYNEQFF
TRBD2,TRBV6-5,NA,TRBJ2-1,TGTGCCAGCAGTACCAGCGGGAGAGGGGACAATGAGCAGTTCTTC,CASSTSGRGDNEQFF
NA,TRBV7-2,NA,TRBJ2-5,TGTGCCAGCAGCCCGTTGGAGACCCAGTACTTC,CASSPLETQYF
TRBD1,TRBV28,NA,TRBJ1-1,TGTGCCAGCAGTTTATTTCAGGGGGCAGAAGCTTTCTTT,CASSLFQGAEAFF
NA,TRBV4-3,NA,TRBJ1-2,TGCGCCAGCAGCCAAGACGGCTATGGCTACACCTTC,CASSQDGYGYTF
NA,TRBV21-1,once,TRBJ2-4,TGTGCCAGCAGCACCCCCCCTGGGACTAGCGGGAGGGCCATGGACATTCAGTACTTC,CASSTPPGTSGRAMDIQYF
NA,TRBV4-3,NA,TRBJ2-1,TGCGCCAGCAGCCAAGAGGTTAGCAATGAGCAGTTCTTC,CASSQEVSNEQFF
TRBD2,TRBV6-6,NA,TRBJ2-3,TGTGCCAGCAGTTTGATAGCGGGAGCCAGCACAGATACGCAGTATTTT,CASSLIAGASTDTQYF
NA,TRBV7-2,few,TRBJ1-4,TGTGCCAGCAGCTTAAAAACAGGGAATGAAAAACTGTTTTTT,CASSLKTGNEKLFF
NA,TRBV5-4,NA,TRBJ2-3,TGTGCCAGCAGCTCTGACCAGGACCTTGGAAGAGATACGCAGTATTTT,CASSSDQDLGRDTQYF
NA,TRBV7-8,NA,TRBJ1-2,TGTGCCAGCAGCTTCTTGGCCGGTGGCTACACCTTC,CASSFLAGGYTF
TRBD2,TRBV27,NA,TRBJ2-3,TGTGCCAGCAGTTCGACTCCGGGACTAGCGGGCACAGATACGCAGTATTTT,CASSSTPGLAGTDTQYF
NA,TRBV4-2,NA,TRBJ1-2,TGTGCCAGCAGCCAAGCCCCAGGGCACCGAATAGTAACCTTC,CASSQAPGHRIVTF
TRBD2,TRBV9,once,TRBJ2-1,TGTGCCAGCAGCGTAGGGTGGGGGGGAGGGCCTGAAGAGCAGTTCTTC,CASSVGWGGGPEEQFF
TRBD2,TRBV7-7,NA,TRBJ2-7,TGTGCCAGCAGCGTCGGGACTAGCGGCCCCTACGAGCAGTACTTC,CASSVGTSGPYEQYF
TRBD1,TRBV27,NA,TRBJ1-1,TGTGCCAGCAGTCAGACAGGGACTATAACTGAAGCTTTCTTT,CASSQTGTITEAFF
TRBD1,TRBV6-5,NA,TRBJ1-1,TGTGCCAGCAGACCGACAGGGGCGTACGGTGAAGCTTTCTTT,CASRPTGAYGEAFF
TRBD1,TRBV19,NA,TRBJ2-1,TGTGCCAGTAGGCGACAGGGGGTGGTCGATGAGCAGTTCTTC,CASRRQGVVDEQFF
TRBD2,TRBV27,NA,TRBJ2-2,TGTGCCAGCAGTTTAATCGGACTAGCGAACACCGGGGAGCTGTTTTTT,CASSLIGLANTGELFF
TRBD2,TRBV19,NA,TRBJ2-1,TGTGCCAGTAGTAGATTCGGACTAGCGGGAGAATCCTCTACGGGCAATGAGCAGTTCTTC,CASSRFGLAGESSTGNEQFF
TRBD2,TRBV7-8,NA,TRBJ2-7,TGTGCCAGCAGCCAAAGGACTAGCTCCTACGAGCAGTACTTC,CASSQRTSSYEQYF
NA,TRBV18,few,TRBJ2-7,TGTGCCAGCTCACCACCGTCGCCATTAAGGCAGGGGGGCTCCTACGAGCAGTACTTC,CASSPPSPLRQGGSYEQYF
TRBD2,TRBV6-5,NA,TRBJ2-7,TGTGCCAGCAGTTACTCAGGACTAGCGGGAGGCGGGTGGTACTTC,CASSYSGLAGGGWYF
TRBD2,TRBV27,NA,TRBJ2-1,TGTGCCAGCAGTTACGGGACTAGCGGGCCACTGAAGCAGTTCTTC,CASSYGTSGPLKQFF
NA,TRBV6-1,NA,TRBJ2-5,TGTGCCAGCAGTCCTGTTGGGGAGACCCAGTACTTC,CASSPVGETQYF
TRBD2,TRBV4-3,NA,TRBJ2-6,TGCGCCAGCAGCCAAGAGAGACTAGCGGGAGCCGCCTCTGGGGCCAACGTCCTGACTTTC,CASSQERLAGAASGANVLTF
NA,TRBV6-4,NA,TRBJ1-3,TGTGCCAGCAGTGACGGTTTAGTCTTCAGGCCTGCTGGAAACACCATATATTTT,CASSDGLVFRPAGNTIYF
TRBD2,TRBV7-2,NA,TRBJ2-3,TGTGCCAGCAGCTTACAGGGGACTAGCGGGAGAGATACGCAGTATTTT,CASSLQGTSGRDTQYF
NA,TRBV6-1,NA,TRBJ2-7,TGTGCCAGCAGTCTGACAGAGGGGAACTCCTACGAGCAGTACTTC,CASSLTEGNSYEQYF
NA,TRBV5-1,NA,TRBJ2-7,TGCGCCAGCAGCTTGGATGGTCAGGGCTCCTACGAGCAGTACTTC,CASSLDGQGSYEQYF
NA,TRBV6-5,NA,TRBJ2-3,TGTGCCAGCGCGGATAGCACAGATACGCAGTATTTT,CASADSTDTQYF
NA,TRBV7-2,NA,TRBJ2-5,TGTGCCAGCATGCAAGGTGGGGGGCTTGGAGAGACCCAGTACTTC,CASMQGGGLGETQYF
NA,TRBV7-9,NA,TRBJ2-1,TGTGCCAGCAGCTTAGGCCCTCGGGGTAGCGCATACAATGAGCAGTTCTTC,CASSLGPRGSAYNEQFF
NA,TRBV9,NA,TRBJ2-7,TGTGCCAGCAGCGTAGGTATGAGGGGAGTCGACGAGCAGTACTTC,CASSVGMRGVDEQYF
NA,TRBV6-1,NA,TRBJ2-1,TGTGCCAGCAGCCCCCTGTTACTAGCCGACAATGAGCAGTTCTTC,CASSPLLLADNEQFF
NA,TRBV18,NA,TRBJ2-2,TGTGCCAGCTCACCAGTTCACCCGGAAGGGAGCGGGGAGCTGTTTTTT,CASSPVHPEGSGELFF
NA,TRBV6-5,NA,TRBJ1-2,TGTGCCAGCAGGATACAGTCGGGCTACACCTTC,CASRIQSGYTF
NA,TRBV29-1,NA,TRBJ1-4,TGCAGCGTTGAGCCACTGAGGAGTAATGAAAAACTGTTTTTT,CSVEPLRSNEKLFF
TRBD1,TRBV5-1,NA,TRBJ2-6,TGCGCCAGCAGCTCGACACAGGGGGTTTTTTCAGGGGCCAACGTCCTGACTTTC,CASSSTQGVFSGANVLTF